This T cell receptor (beta chain) emerged from a study of T cell responses to AZD1222 COVID-19 vaccine. Here immunoSEQ multiplex PCR was the method, and the copy in TCRdb shows in-frame clones only, minus some. This table holds roughly 140,000 clones, about nine tenths found once. The study, taken as a whole, reports: Seropositive at baseline were only five or six AZD1222 recipients.

J lost 5 bases, V lost 3 bases, and 4 bases had no gene match. Germline assignment: CDR1 SGHDT and CDR2 YYEEEE. This CDR3 spans 15 amino acids. Note on this clone: Its target is unknown.

Material: peripheral blood, obtained on day 0 of MenACWY control vaccination. V usage is TRBV5-6 and J usage is TRBJ2-2, with 10 bases that match TRBD1. This TCR derives from an adult in good health. The CDR3 region has the DNA TGTGCCAGCAGCTGGGACAGGGGTTATACCGGGGAGCTGTTTTTT. It is translated as CASSWDRGYTGELFF.